Below, 2 T cell receptor beta chains from the same sample are listed, as sequenced in a study of spatial heterogeneity in lung cancer. Time point indicated: blood at routine non-recurrence follow-up after resection. MiXCR, applied by TCRdb to the 5' RACE reads, yields one record per CDR3 protein. The sample lists 45,000 to 55,000 distinct CDR3 sequences; 10% to 15% were seen once. Sequences were derived from PBMCs, sampled at follow-up. The receptors were gathered from a male donor with early-stage non-small cell lung cancer.

This chain joins TRBV19 and TRBJ1-5, with a possible D match to TRBD1 (5 bases). CDR1 is LNHDA, CDR2 SQIVND, per germline (reference sequence). Between the trimmed V and J ends, which lost 3 bases and 4 bases, there was a span of 10 bases. CDR3 length equals 14 residues. Written as DNA, the CDR3 is TGTGCCAGTAGTATTACGGGGGGGAATCAGCCCCAGCATTTT. This codes for CASSITGGNQPQHF. Full variable domain (outside the CDR3, taken from reference TRBV19 and TRBJ1-5): DGGITQSPKYLFRKEGQNVTLSCEQNLNHDAMYWYRQDPGQGLRLIYYSQIVNDFQKGDIAEGYSVSREKKESFPLTVTSAQKNPTAFYLCASSITGGNQPQHFGDGTRLSIL.

In its sample, this clonotype was seen a few times. V and J are TRBV20-1 and TRBJ2-3; 13 bases are a match to TRBD2. The CDR3 contains 18 residues. V was clipped by 0 bases and J by 1 base; unmatched bases: 7. Germline lookup yields CDR1 DFQATT and CDR2 SNEGSKA (reference sequence). CDR3 bases: TGCAGTGCTAGAGATCAACTAGCGGGGGGGCCAGGCACAGATACGCAGTATTTT. This encodes CSARDQLAGGPGTDTQYF.